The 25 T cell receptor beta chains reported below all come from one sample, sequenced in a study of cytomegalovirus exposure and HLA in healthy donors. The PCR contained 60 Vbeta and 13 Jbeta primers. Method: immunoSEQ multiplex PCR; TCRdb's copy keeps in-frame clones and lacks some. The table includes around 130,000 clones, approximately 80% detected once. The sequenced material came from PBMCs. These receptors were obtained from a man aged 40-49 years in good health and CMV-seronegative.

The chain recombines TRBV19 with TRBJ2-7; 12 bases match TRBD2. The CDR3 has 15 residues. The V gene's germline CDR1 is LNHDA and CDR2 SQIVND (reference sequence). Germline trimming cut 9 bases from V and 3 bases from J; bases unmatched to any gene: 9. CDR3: CASKLAGGPGYEQYF. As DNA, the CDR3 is TGTGCCAGCAAGCTAGCGGGGGGGCCGGGCTACGAGCAGTACTTC.

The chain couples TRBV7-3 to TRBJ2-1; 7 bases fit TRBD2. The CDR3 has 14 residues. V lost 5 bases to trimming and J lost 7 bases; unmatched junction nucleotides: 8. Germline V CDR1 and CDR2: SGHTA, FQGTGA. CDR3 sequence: CASSQSGVRNEQFF. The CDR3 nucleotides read TGTGCCAGCAGCCAAAGCGGGGTCAGGAATGAGCAGTTCTTC.

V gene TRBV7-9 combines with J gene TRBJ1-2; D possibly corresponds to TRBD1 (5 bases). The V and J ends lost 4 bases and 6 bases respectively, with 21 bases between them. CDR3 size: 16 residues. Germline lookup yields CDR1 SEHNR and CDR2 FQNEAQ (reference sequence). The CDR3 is CASSSTDLGLFDGYTF. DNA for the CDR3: TGTGCCAGCAGCTCGACAGATCTTGGTCTTTTCGATGGCTACACCTTC.

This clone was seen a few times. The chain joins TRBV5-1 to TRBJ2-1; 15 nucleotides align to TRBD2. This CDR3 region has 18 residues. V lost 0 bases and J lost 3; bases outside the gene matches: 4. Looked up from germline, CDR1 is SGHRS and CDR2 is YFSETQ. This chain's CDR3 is CASSLEGLAGGDYNEQFF. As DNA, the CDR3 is TGCGCCAGCAGCTTGGAGGGACTAGCGGGGGGAGACTACAATGAGCAGTTCTTC.

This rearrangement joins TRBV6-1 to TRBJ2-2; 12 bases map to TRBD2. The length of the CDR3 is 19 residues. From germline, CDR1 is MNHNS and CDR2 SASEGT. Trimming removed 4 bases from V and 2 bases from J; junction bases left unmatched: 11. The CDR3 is CASSVFRSSGRVNTGELFF. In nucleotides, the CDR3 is TGTGCCAGCAGTGTTTTTCGGTCTAGCGGGAGGGTTAACACCGGGGAGCTGTTTTTT.

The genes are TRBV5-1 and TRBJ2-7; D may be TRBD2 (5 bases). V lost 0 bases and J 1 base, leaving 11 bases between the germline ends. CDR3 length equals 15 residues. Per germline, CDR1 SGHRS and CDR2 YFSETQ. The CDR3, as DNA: TGCGCCAGCAGCTTGGCAGTTGGACTGTCCTACGAGCAGTACTTC. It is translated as CASSLAVGLSYEQYF.

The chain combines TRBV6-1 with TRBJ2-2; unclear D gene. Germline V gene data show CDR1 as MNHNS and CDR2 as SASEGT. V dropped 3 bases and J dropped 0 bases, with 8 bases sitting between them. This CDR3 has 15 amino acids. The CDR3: CASSDPGANTGELFF. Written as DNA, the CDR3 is TGTGCCAGCAGTGATCCGGGTGCGAACACCGGGGAGCTGTTTTTT.

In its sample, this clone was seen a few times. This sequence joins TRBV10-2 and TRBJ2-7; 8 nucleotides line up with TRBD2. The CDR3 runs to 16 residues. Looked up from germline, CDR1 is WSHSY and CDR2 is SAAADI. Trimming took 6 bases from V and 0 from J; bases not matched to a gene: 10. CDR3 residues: CASRRAPSGLSYEQYF. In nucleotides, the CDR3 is TGCGCCAGCAGGCGGGCACCTAGCGGGCTCTCCTACGAGCAGTACTTC.

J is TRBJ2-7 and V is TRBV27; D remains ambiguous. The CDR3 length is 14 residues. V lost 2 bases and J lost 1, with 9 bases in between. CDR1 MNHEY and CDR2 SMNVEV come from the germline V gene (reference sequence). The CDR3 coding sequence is TGTGCCAGCAGTTTAAACTTTGAGTCCTACGAGCAGTACTTC. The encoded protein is CASSLNFESYEQYF.

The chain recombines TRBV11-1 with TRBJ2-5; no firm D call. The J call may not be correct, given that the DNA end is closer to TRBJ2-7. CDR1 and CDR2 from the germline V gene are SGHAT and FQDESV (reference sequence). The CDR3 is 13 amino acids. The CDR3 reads CASSPNPSYEQYF. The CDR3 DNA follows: TGTGCCAGCAGCCCCAACCCTTCGTACGAGCAGTACTTC.

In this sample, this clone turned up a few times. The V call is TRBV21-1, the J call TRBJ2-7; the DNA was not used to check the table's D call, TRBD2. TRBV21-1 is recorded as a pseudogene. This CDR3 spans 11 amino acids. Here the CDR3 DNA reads TGTGCCAGCAGCCCCCACCGAGTGCAGTACTTC. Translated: CASSPHRVQYF.

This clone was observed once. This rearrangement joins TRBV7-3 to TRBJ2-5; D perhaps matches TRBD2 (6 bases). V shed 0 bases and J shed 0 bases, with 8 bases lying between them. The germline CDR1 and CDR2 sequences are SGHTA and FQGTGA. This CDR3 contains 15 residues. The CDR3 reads CASSLTGGDQETQYF. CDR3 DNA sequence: TGTGCCAGCAGCTTAACAGGAGGGGACCAAGAGACCCAGTACTTC. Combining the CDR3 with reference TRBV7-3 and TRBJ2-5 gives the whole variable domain GAGVSQTPSNKVTEKGKYVELRCDPISGHTALYWYRQSLGQGPEFLIYFQGTGAADDSGLPNDRFFAVRPEGSVSTLKIQRTERGDSAVYLCASSLTGGDQETQYFGPGTRLLVL.

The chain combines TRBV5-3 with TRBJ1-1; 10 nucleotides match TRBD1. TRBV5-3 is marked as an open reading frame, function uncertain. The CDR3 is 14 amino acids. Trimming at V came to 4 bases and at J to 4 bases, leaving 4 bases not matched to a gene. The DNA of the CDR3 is TGTGCCAGAAGCCACCGACAGGGGGCCACTGAAGCTTTCTTT. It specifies CARSHRQGATEAFF.

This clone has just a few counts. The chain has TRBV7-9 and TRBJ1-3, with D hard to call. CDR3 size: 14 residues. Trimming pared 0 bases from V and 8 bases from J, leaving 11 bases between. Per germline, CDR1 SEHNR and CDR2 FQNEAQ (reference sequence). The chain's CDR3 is CASSLAISEDTIYF. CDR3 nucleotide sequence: TGTGCCAGCAGCTTAGCAATCAGTGAGGACACCATATATTTT.

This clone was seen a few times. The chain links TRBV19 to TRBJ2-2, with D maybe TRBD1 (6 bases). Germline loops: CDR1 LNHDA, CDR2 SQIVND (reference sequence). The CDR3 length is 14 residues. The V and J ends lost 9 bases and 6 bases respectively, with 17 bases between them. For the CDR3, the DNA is TGTGCCAGCAACAGGGTTGAGGGGTCCGGGGAGCTGTTTTTT. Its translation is CASNRVEGSGELFF.

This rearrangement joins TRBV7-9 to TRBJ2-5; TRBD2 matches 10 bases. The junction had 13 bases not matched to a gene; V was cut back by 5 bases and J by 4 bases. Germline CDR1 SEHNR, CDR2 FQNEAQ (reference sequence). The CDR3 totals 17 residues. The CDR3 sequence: CASSLGTSATLGETQYF. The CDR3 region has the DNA TGTGCCAGCAGCCTAGGGACTAGCGCAACCCTGGGAGAGACCCAGTACTTC.

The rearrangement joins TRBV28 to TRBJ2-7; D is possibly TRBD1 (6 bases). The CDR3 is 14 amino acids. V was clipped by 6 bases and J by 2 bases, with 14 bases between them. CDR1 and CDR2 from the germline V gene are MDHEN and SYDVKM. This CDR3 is CASRTNRVAYEQYF. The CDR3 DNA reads TGTGCCAGCAGAACAAACAGGGTCGCCTACGAGCAGTACTTC.

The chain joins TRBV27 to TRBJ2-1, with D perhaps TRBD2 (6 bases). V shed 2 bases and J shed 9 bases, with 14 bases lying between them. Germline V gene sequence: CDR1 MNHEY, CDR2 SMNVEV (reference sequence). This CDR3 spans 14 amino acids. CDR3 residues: CASSLKSGLSEQFF. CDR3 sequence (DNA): TGTGCCAGCAGTTTAAAAAGCGGGCTAAGTGAGCAGTTCTTC.

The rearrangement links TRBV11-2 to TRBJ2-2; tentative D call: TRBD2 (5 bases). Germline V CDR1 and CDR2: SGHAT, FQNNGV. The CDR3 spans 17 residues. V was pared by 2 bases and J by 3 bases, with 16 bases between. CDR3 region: CASSLPSGASYTGELFF. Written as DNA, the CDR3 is TGTGCCAGCAGCTTACCAAGCGGTGCGTCATACACCGGGGAGCTGTTTTTT.

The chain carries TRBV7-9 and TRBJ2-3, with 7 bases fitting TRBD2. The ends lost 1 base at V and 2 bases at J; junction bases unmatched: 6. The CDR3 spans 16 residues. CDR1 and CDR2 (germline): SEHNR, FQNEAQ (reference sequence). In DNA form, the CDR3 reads TGTGCCAGCAGCTTAGGCCTAGCGGAGATCACAGATACGCAGTATTTT. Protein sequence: CASSLGLAEITDTQYF. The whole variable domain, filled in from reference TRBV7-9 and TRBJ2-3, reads DTGVSQNPRHKITKRGQNVTFRCDPISEHNRLYWYRQTLGQGPEFLTYFQNEAQLEKSRLLSDRFSAERPKGSFSTLEIQRTEQGDSAMYLCASSLGLAEITDTQYFGPGTRLTVL.

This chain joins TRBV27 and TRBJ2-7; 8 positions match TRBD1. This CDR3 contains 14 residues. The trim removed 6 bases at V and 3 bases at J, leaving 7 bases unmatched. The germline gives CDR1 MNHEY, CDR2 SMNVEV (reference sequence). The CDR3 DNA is TGTGCCAGCAGCTTTCGACAGGGGAACTACGAGCAGTACTTC. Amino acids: CASSFRQGNYEQYF.

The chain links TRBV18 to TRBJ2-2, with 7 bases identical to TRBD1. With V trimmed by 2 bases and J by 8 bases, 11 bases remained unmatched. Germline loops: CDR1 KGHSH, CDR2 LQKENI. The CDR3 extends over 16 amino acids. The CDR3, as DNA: TGTGCCAGCTCACCAATCCGGACAGGAGGAAGGGGGGAGCTGTTTTTT. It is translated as CASSPIRTGGRGELFF.

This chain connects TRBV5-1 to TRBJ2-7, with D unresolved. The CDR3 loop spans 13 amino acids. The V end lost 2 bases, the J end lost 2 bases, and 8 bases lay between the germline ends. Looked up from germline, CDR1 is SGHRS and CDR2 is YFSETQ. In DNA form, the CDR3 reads TGCGCCAGCAGCTTCACAGCCCCCTACGAGCAGTACTTC. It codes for CASSFTAPYEQYF.

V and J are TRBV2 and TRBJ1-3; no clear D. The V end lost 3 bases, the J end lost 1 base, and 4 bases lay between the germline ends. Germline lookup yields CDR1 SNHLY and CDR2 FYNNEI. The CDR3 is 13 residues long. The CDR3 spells CASSDGSGNTIYF. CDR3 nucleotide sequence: TGTGCCAGCAGTGACGGGTCTGGAAACACCATATATTTT.

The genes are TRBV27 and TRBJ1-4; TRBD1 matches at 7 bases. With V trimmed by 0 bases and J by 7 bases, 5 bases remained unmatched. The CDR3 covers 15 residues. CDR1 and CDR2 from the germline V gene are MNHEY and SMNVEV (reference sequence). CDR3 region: CASSLSQGGSEKLFF. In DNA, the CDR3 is TGTGCCAGCAGTTTATCCCAGGGGGGAAGTGAAAAACTGTTTTTT.